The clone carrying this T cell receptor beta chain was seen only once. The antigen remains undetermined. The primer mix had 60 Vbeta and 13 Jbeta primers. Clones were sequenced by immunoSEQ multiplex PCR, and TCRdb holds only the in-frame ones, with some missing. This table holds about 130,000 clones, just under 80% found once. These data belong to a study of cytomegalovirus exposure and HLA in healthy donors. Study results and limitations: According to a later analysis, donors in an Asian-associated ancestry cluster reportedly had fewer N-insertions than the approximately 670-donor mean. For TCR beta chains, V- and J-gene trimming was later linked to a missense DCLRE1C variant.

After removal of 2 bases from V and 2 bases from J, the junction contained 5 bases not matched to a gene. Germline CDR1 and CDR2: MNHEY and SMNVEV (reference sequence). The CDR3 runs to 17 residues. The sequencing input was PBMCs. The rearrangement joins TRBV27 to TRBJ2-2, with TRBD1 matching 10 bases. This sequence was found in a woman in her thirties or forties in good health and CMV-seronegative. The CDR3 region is CASSLLGQGRNTGELFF. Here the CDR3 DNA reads TGTGCCAGCAGTTTACTGGGACAGGGGAGAAACACCGGGGAGCTGTTTTTT.